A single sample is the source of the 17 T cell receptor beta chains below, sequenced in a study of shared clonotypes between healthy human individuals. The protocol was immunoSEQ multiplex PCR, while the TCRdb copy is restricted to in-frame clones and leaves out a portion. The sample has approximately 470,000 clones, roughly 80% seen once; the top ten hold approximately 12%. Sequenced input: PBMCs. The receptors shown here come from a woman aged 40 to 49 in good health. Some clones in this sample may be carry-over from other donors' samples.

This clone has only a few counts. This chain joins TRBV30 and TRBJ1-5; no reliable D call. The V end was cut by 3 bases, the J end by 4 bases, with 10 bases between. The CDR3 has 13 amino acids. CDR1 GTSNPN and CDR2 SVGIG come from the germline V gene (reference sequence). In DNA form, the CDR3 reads TGTGCCTGGAGAGGCCAGCTGAATCAGCCCCAGCATTTT. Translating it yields CAWRGQLNQPQHF.

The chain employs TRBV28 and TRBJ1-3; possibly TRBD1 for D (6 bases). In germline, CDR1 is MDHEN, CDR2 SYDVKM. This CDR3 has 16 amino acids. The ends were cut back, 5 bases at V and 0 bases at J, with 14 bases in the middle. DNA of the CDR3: TGTGCCAGCAGTCCCCAGACAGGAAACTCTGGAAACACCATATATTTT. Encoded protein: CASSPQTGNSGNTIYF.

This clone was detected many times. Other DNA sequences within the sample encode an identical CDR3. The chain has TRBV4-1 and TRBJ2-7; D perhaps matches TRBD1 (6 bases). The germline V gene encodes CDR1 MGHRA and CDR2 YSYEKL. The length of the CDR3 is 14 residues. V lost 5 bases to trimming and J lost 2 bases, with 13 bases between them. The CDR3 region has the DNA TGCGCCAGCAGCTTAATGACAGGTCCCTACGAGCAGTACTTC. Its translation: CASSLMTGPYEQYF.

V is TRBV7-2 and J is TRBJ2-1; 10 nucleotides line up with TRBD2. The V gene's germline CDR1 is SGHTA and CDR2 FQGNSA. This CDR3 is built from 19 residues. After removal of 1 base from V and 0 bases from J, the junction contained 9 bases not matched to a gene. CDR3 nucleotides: TGTGCCAGCAGCTTAGTCCCTAGCGGGAGCGGTAGCTCCTACAATGAGCAGTTCTTC. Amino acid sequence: CASSLVPSGSGSSYNEQFF.

The CDR3 DNA sequence: TGTGCCAGCAGCTCAGAGCGGACGCGAGTATCTGGGGCCAACGTCCTGACTTTC. It yields the protein CASSSERTRVSGANVLTF. The rearrangement joins TRBV7-2 to TRBJ2-6, with D possibly matching TRBD2 (5 bases). The CDR3 runs to 18 residues. Trimming removed 4 bases from V and 1 base from J, with 17 bases in between. Germline V lookup: CDR1 SGHTA, CDR2 FQGNSA.

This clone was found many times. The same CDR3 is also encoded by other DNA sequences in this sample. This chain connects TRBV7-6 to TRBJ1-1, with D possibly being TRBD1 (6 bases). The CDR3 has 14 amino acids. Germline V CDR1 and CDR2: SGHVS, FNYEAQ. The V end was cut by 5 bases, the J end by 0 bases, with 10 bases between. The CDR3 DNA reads TGTGCCAGCAGCCCGACAGGCCTGAACACTGAAGCTTTCTTT. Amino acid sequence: CASSPTGLNTEAFF.

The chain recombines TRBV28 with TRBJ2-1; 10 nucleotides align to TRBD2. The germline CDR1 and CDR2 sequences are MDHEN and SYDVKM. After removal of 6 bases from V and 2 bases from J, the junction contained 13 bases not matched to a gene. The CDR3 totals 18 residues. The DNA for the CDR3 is TGTGCCAGCAGCTTTGACCCACTAGCGGGGAGCCCCTACAATGAGCAGTTCTTC. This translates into CASSFDPLAGSPYNEQFF.

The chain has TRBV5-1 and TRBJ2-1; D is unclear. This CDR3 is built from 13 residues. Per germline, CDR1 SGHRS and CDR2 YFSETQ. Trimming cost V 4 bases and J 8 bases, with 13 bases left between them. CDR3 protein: CASSQDSGDEQFF. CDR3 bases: TGCGCCAGCAGCCAAGACTCGGGCGATGAGCAGTTCTTC.

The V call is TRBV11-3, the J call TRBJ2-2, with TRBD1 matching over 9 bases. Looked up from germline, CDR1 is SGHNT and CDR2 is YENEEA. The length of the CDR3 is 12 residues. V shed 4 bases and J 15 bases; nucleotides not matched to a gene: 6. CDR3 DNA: TGTGCCAGCAGCTCCCGACAGGGGGGTTTGTTTTTT. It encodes CASSSRQGGLFF.

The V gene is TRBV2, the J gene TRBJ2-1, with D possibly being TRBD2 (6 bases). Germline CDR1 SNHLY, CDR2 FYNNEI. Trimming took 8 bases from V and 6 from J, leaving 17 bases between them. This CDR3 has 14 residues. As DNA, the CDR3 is TGTGCCAGCCTTGGCGGGATGGTGGGCAATGAGCAGTTCTTC. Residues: CASLGGMVGNEQFF.

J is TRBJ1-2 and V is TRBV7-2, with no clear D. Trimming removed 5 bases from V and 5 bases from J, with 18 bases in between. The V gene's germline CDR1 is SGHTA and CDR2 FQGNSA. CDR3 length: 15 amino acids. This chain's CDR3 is CASSPSARPTYGYTF. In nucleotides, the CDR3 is TGTGCCAGCAGCCCCTCCGCCAGACCTACTTATGGCTACACCTTC.

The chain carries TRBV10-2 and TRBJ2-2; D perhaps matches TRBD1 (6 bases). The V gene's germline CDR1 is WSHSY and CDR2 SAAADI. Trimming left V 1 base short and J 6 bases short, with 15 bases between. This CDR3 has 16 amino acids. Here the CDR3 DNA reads TGCGCCAGCAGTGAGTTGACAGGCTTGAAGCCCGGGGAGCTGTTTTTT. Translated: CASSELTGLKPGELFF.

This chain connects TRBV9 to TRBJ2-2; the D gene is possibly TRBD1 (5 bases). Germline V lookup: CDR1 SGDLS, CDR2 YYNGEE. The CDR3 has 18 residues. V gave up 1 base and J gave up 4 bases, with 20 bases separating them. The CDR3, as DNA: TGTGCCAGCAGCGTACCTTATATTGGGGCTGTGGCCACCGGGGAGCTGTTTTTT. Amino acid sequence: CASSVPYIGAVATGELFF.

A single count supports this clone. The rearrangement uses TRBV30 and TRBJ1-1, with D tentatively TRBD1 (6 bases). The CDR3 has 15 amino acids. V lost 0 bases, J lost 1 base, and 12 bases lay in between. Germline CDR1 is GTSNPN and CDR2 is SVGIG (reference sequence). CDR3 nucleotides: TGTGCCTGGAGTGTACTGGGGGCCGGGAACACTGAAGCTTTCTTT. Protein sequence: CAWSVLGAGNTEAFF.

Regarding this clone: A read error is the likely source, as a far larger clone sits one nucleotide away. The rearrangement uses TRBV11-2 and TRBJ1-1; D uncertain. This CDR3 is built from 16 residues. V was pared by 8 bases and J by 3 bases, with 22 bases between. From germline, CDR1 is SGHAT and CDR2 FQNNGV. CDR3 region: CASGSPEWIRDTEAFF. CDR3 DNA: TGTGCCAGCGGCTCCCCTGAGTGGATTCGGGACACTGAAGCTTTCTTT. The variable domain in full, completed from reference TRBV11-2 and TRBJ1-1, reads EAGVAQSPRYKIIEKRQSVAFWCNPISGHATLYWYQQILGQGPKLLIQFQNNGVVDDSQLPKDRFSAERLKGVDSTLKIQPAKLEDSAVYLCASGSPEWIRDTEAFFGQGTRLTVV.

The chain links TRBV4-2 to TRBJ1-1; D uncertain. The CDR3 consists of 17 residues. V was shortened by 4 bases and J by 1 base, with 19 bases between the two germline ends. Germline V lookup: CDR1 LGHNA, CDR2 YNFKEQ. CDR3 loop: CASSPRGGLVTNTEAFF. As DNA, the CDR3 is TGTGCCAGCAGCCCCCGCGGAGGGCTAGTAACGAACACTGAAGCTTTCTTT.

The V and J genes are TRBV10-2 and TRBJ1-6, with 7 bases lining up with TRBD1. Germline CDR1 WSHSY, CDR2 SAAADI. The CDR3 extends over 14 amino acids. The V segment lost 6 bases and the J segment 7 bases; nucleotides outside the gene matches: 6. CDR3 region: CASRMTGLNSPLHF. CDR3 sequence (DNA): TGCGCCAGCAGGATGACAGGGTTAAATTCACCCCTCCACTTT.